This T cell receptor (beta chain) was retrieved from a study of PD-1 blockade in classical Hodgkin lymphoma. Study-wide points: When set against healthy donors, newly diagnosed patients were reported to show lower baseline TCR diversity.

Every one of the patients relapsed after autologous stem cell transplantation (brentuximab vedotin exposure was variable). Per the germline V gene, CDR1 is SGHRS and CDR2 is YFSETQ. V was pared by 3 bases and J by 9 bases, with 13 bases of the junction left unmatched. The CDR3 runs to 15 residues. With regard to this clone: Its target is unknown.

Only in-frame clones appear in the TCRdb table, and some are missing; sequencing was by immunoSEQ multiplex PCR. The data contain roughly 61,000 clones, approximately 90% of them singletons. Sequences were derived from peripheral blood mononuclear cells (PBMCs), sampled before the second cycle of nivolumab. The chain couples TRBV5-1 to TRBJ2-7; TRBD2 agrees at 9 bases. The receptor was derived from a human donor with classical Hodgkin lymphoma. The CDR3, as DNA: TGCGCCAGCAGCTCGCTAGCGGGGACCCTACGATTGCAGTACTTC. This sequence encodes CASSSLAGTLRLQYF.